These T cell receptor beta chains were read from a single sample in a study of T cell responses to AZD1222 COVID-19 vaccine. The protocol was immunoSEQ multiplex PCR, while the TCRdb copy is restricted to in-frame clones and leaves out a portion. The sample carries about 120,000 clones, over 75% recorded once. The input for sequencing was peripheral blood, taken on day 0 of AZD1222 vaccination. The receptor set was obtained from an adult in good health. CDR3s include the opening cysteine and the closing phenylalanine or tryptophan. The D gene is left open where the match is weak. Expanded clones are given a class, and other clones once, few, many or no size at all.

d_call | clone_size | j_call | v_call | cdr3_aa | cdr3_nt
. | once | TRBJ1-5 | TRBV3-1/TRBV3-2 | CASSQAIWGNQPQHF | TGTGCCAGCAGCCAAGCGATCTGGGGCAATCAGCCCCAGCATTTT
. | . | TRBJ1-1 | TRBV19 | CASMDLTTPSTNTEAFF | TGTGCCAGTATGGACCTGACTACCCCATCAACGAACACTGAAGCTTTCTTT
TRBD2 | . | TRBJ2-7 | TRBV6-6 | CASSYHGTTYEQYF | TGTGCCAGCAGTTATCACGGGACTACCTACGAGCAGTACTTC
. | . | TRBJ1-4 | TRBV5-1 | CASSSFPSEKLFF | TGCGCCAGCAGCTCCTTCCCTTCGGAAAAACTGTTTTTT
TRBD1 | once | TRBJ2-1 | TRBV6-2/TRBV6-3 | CASSYPGQGASEQFF | TGTGCCAGCAGCTATCCGGGACAGGGGGCGAGTGAGCAGTTCTTC
. | . | TRBJ1-2 | TRBV11-2 | CASSPQGPYAGYTF | TGTGCCAGCAGCCCCCAGGGGCCCTATGCCGGCTACACCTTC
. | . | TRBJ2-1 | TRBV2 | CASSGLGGEQFF | TGTGCCAGCAGTGGACTAGGGGGTGAGCAGTTCTTC
TRBD1 | . | TRBJ1-6 | TRBV7-3 | CASSLWGQGSSPLHF | TGTGCCAGCAGCTTATGGGGACAGGGGAGTTCACCCCTCCACTTT
. | . | TRBJ1-2 | TRBV28 | CASSRLAPSYGYTF | TGTGCCAGCAGCCGTCTCGCACCCTCCTATGGCTACACCTTC
. | once | TRBJ1-2 | TRBV19 | CASSIKGNYGYTF | TGTGCCAGTAGTATCAAAGGGAACTATGGCTACACCTTC
TRBD1 | once | TRBJ1-5 | TRBV24-1 | CATSDFWTGVHQPQHF | TGTGCCACCAGTGATTTTTGGACAGGGGTTCATCAGCCCCAGCATTTT
. | . | TRBJ1-5 | TRBV6-1 | CASSERWQNNQPQHF | TGTGCCAGCAGTGAACGGTGGCAGAACAATCAGCCCCAGCATTTT
TRBD1 | . | TRBJ1-1 | TRBV29-1 | CSERQGETEAFF | TGCAGCGAGAGACAGGGGGAGACTGAAGCTTTCTTT
. | . | TRBJ1-5 | TRBV11-2 | CASSQDRFNQPQHF | TGTGCCAGCAGCCAGGACAGATTCAATCAGCCCCAGCATTTT
. | few | TRBJ2-2 | TRBV28 | CASSLWFQGGIVRELFF | TGTGCCAGCAGTTTATGGTTCCAGGGCGGGATCGTCCGGGAGCTGTTTTTT
TRBD2 | . | TRBJ2-1 | TRBV6-5 | CATIHLAGSYNEQFF | TGTGCCACGATCCACCTAGCGGGAAGTTACAATGAGCAGTTCTTC
. | . | TRBJ2-7 | TRBV7-2 | CASSPRGLSSYEQYF | TGTGCCAGCAGCCCGAGGGGACTGTCGTCCTACGAGCAGTACTTC
. | . | TRBJ1-2 | TRBV6-5 | CASSYDGSGYGYTF | TGTGCCAGCAGTTACGATGGCAGCGGCTATGGCTACACCTTC
. | . | TRBJ1-4 | TRBV5-4 | CASSAIATNEKLFF | TGTGCCAGCAGCGCGATCGCAACTAATGAAAAACTGTTTTTT
. | . | TRBJ2-3 | TRBV6-2/TRBV6-3 | CASSHSVGSTDTQYF | TGTGCCAGCAGCCACTCGGTCGGGAGCACAGATACGCAGTATTTT
TRBD1 | once | TRBJ1-2 | TRBV7-9 | CASSFSTGVYYGYTF | TGTGCCAGCAGCTTTTCGACAGGGGTCTATTATGGCTACACCTTC
. | . | TRBJ2-1 | TRBV27 | CASSPREASSYNEQFF | TGTGCCAGCAGTCCAAGGGAAGCGAGCTCCTACAATGAGCAGTTCTTC
. | . | TRBJ1-5 | TRBV28 | CASSFQAFETVTPNQPQHF | TGTGCCAGCAGTTTTCAAGCTTTCGAGACAGTGACCCCGAATCAGCCCCAGCATTTT